The clone carrying this TCR beta chain was picked up a small number of times. The authors prepared the TCRbeta library with unique molecular identifiers. TCRdb re-analysed the PCR reads in MiXCR, keeping a single row per CDR3 protein. The data hold approximately 590,000 distinct CDR3 sequences, with more than 9% observed a single time. This sample was included in a study of T-cell reconstitution after alpha-beta-depleted transplantation in children. Germline assignment: CDR1 KGHSH and CDR2 LQKENI. Trimming removed 0 bases from V and 1 base from J, with 9 bases in between. There are 15 residues in the CDR3.

The chain employs TRBV18 and TRBJ1-1; possible D gene TRBD1, 6 bases. Sequenced here: PBMCs from the stem cell graft donor, sampled from the stem cell graft. The clonotype was recovered from a human donor who donated a stem cell graft to a child with acute myeloid leukemia. The CDR3 coding sequence is TGTGCCAGCTCACCACCAAGGACAGCGAACACTGAAGCTTTCTTT. It specifies CASSPPRTANTEAFF.